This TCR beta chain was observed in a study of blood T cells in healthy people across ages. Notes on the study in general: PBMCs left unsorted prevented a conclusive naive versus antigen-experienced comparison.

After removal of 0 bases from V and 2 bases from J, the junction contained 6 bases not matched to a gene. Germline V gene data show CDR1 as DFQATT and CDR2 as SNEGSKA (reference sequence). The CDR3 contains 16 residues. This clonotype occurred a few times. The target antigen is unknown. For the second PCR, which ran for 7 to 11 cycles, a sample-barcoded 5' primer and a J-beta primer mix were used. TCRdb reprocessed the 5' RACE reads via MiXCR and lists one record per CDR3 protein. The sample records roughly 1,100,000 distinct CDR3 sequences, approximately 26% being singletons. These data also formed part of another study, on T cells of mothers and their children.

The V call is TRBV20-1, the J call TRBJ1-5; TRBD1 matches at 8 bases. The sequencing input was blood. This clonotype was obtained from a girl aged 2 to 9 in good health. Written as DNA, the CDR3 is TGCAGTGCTAGAGATGATGGACAGGGTGGCAATCAGCCCCAGCATTTT. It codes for CSARDDGQGGNQPQHF.